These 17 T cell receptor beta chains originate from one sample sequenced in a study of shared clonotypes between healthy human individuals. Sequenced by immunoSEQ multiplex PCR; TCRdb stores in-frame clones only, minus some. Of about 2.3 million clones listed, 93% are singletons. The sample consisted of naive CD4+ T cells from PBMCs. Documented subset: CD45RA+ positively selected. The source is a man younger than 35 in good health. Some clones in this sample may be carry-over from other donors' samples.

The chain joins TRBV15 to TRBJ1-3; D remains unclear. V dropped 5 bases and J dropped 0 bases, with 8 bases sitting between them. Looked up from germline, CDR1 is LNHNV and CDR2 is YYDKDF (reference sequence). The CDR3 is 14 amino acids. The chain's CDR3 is CATSSQRSGNTIYF. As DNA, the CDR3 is TGTGCCACCAGCTCCCAACGCTCTGGAAACACCATATATTTT.

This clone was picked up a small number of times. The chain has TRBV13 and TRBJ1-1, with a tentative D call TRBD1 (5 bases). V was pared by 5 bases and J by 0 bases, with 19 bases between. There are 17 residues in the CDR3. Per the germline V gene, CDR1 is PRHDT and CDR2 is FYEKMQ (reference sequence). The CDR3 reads CASSDSGRFKMNTEAFF. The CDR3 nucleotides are TGTGCCAGCAGCGACAGCGGGAGATTTAAAATGAACACTGAAGCTTTCTTT.

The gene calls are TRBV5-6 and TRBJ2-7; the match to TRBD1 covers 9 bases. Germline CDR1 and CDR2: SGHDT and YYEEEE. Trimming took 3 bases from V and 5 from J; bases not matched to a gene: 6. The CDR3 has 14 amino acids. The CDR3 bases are TGTGCCAGCAGCTCGACAGGGGGAGCGGACGAGCAGTACTTC. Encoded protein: CASSSTGGADEQYF.

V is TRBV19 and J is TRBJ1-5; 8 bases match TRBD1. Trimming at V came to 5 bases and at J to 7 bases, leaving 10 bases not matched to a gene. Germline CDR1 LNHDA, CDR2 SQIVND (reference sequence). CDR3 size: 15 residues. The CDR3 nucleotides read TGTGCCAGTAGTCCCACAGGGGGGGTGAGGCAGCCCCAGCATTTT. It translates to CASSPTGGVRQPQHF.

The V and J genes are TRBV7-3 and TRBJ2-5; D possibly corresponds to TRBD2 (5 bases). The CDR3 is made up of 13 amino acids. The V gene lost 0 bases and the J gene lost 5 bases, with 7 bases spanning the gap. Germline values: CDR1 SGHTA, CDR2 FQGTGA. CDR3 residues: CASSLTPGETQYF. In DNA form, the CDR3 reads TGTGCCAGCAGCTTAACTCCGGGGGAGACCCAGTACTTC.

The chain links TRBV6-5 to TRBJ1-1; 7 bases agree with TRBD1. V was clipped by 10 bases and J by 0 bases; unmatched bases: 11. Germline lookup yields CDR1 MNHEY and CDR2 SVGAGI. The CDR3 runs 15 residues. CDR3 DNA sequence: TGTGCCACAACCCTCAACAGGGGAATGAACACTGAAGCTTTCTTT. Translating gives CATTLNRGMNTEAFF.

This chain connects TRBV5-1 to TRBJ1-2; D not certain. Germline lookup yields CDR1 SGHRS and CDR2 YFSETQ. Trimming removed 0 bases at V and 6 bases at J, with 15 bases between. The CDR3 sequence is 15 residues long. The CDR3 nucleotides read TGCGCCAGCAGCTTGGTTCCCACGGAAGCCCATGGCTACACCTTC. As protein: CASSLVPTEAHGYTF. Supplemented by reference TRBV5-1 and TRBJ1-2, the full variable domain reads KAGVTQTPRYLIKTRGQQVTLSCSPISGHRSVSWYQQTPGQGLQFLFEYFSETQRNKGNFPGRFSGRQFSNSRSEMNVSTLELGDSALYLCASSLVPTEAHGYTFGSGTRLTVV.

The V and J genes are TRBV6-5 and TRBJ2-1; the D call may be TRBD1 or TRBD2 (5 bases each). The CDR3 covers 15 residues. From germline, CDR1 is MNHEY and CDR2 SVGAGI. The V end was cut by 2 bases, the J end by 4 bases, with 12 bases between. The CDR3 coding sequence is TGTGCCAGCAGTTACAGTGGGGGAAAGTACAATGAGCAGTTCTTC. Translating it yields CASSYSGGKYNEQFF.

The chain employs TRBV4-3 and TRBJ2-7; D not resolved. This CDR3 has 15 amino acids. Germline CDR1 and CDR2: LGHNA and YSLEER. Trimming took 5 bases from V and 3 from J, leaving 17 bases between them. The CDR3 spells CASSADTHSLYEQYF. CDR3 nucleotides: TGCGCCAGCAGCGCAGACACACACTCCCTCTACGAGCAGTACTTC.

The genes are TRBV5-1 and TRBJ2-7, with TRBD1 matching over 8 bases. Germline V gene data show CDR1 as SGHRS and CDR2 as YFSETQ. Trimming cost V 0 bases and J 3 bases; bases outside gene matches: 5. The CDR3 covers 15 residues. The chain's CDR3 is CASSLAQGAFYEQYF. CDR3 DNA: TGCGCCAGCAGCTTGGCCCAGGGGGCGTTCTACGAGCAGTACTTC.

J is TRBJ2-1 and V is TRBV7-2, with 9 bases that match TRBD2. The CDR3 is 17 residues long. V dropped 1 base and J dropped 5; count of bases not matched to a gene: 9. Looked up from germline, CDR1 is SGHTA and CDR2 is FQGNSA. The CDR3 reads CASSLGPATSGNNEQFF. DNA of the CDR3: TGTGCCAGCAGCTTAGGGCCGGCGACTAGCGGTAACAATGAGCAGTTCTTC.

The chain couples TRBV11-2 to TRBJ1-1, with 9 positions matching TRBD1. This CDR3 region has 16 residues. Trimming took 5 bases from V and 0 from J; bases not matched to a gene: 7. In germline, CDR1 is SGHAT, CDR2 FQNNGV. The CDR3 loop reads CASSPTGQGLNTEAFF. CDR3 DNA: TGTGCCAGCAGCCCAACAGGACAGGGGTTGAACACTGAAGCTTTCTTT.

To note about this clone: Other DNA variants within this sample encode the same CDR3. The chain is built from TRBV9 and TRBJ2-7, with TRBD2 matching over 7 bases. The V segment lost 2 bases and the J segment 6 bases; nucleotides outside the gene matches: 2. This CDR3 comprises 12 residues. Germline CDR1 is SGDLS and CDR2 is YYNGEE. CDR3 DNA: TGTGCCAGCAGCGTTTGGGGGGGCGAGCAGTACTTC. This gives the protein CASSVWGGEQYF.

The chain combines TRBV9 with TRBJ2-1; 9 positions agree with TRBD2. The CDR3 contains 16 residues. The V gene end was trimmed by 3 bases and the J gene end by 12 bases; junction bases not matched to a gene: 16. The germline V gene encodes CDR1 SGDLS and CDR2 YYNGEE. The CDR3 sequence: CASSAPGLAPSIVQFF. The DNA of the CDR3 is TGTGCCAGCAGCGCCCCGGGACTAGCTCCTTCAATCGTGCAGTTCTTC.

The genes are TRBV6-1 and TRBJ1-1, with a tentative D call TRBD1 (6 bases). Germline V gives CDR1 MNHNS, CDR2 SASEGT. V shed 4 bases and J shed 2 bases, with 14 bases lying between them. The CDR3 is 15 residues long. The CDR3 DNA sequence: TGTGCCAGCAGTGGACAGGTTTTTAGTAACACTGAAGCTTTCTTT. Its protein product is CASSGQVFSNTEAFF.

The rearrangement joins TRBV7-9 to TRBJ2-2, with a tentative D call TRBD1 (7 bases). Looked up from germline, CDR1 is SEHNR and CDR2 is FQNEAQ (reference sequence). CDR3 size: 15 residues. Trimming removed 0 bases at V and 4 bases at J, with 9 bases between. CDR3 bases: TGTGCCAGCAGCTTAGCCAGGGGGGCCACCGGGGAGCTGTTTTTT. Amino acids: CASSLARGATGELFF.

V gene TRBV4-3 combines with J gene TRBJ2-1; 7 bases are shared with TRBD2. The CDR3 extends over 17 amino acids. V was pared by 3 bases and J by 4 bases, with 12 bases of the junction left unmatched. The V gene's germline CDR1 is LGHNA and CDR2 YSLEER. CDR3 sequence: CASSQGEAGGSYNEQFF. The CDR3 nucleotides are TGCGCCAGCAGCCAGGGGGAGGCTGGCGGGAGTTACAATGAGCAGTTCTTC.